Following are 5 T cell receptor beta chains from one sample sequenced in a study of cytomegalovirus exposure and HLA in healthy donors. Produced via immunoSEQ multiplex PCR; TCRdb's table is partial and in-frame only. The sample yields approximately 220,000 clones, just under 90% seen once. Source material: PBMCs. The receptors here all came from a man aged 18 to 35 in good health and CMV-seronegative.

The chain recombines TRBV1 with TRBJ2-5; TRBD2 is the table's D call, not checked against the DNA. TRBV1 is recorded as a pseudogene. This CDR3 comprises 13 residues. CDR3 coding DNA: TGCACCAGCAGCCAAGATCCTCAAGAGACCCAGTACTTC. This codes for CTSSQDPQETQYF.

The rearrangement joins TRBV28 to TRBJ2-7; D gene uncertain. CDR1 MDHEN and CDR2 SYDVKM come from the germline V gene. Trimming took 2 bases from V and 5 from J, leaving 16 bases between them. This CDR3 has 15 residues. CDR3 bases: TGTGCCAGCAGTTTAACCCGGGTATTCGTGAACGAGCAGTACTTC. Its translation is CASSLTRVFVNEQYF.

The chain combines TRBV7-9 with TRBJ2-7; D is perhaps TRBD1 (6 bases). This CDR3 contains 14 residues. Germline values: CDR1 SEHNR, CDR2 FQNEAQ (reference sequence). With 5 bases removed from V and 6 bases from J, the gap between germline ends came to 17 bases. The CDR3, as DNA: TGTGCCAGCAGCCCTCCCCCGCAGGGGAGCGAGCAGTACTTC. Encoded protein: CASSPPPQGSEQYF.

As to this clone: In the same sample, other DNA sequences code for this CDR3. This sequence joins TRBV7-9 and TRBJ1-6, with D unclear. V was clipped by 5 bases and J by 0 bases, with 8 bases between them. This CDR3 region has 15 residues. Germline CDR1 reads SEHNR; CDR2 reads FQNEAQ (reference sequence). This chain's CDR3 is CASSLGSSYNSPLHF. As DNA, the CDR3 is TGTGCCAGCAGCCTAGGGAGCTCCTATAATTCACCCCTCCACTTT.

The chain combines TRBV14 with TRBJ1-1; unclear D gene. The CDR3 length is 16 residues. The V and J ends lost 0 bases and 0 bases respectively, with 11 bases between them. Germline lookup yields CDR1 SGHDN and CDR2 FVKESK. The CDR3, as DNA: TGTGCCAGCAGCCAAGATCAAGGACTGCTGAACACTGAAGCTTTCTTT. It yields the protein CASSQDQGLLNTEAFF.